This T cell receptor (beta chain) was sequenced in a study of T cells in Graves' hyperthyroidism and ophthalmopathy (dated by TCRdb to the late 2010s). Broadly, across the study: Peripheral blood samples were taken at initial diagnosis, before any treatment was given. To identify TCR V-J signatures that set the groups apart, the researchers used a discovery cohort of approximately 98 patients, made up of some 41 with Graves' ophthalmopathy and 57 with stable Graves' hyperthyroidism. Prospective prediction of ophthalmopathy was tested in an independent validation cohort consisting of about 20 hyperthyroidism patients and around 16 patients who later progressed to ophthalmopathy. For training and testing, the 80 to 100 patients in the discovery cohort were randomly divided in a 7:3 ratio. In more than 5 Graves' hyperthyroidism patients, the study also compared T-cell repertoires from thyroid tissue with T-cell repertoires from blood. After sampling, hyperthyroidism patients received methimazole starting at 30 mg daily, and ophthalmopathy patients received high-dose intravenous methylprednisolone. According to the paper, TCR Vbeta CDR3 sequencing was carried out on 135 peripheral blood samples, which came from 40 to 45 ophthalmopathy, under 85 hyperthyroidism and roughly 17 progressor patients.

Graves' hyperthyroidism was defined as stable when no progression to ophthalmopathy occurred over 18 months of follow-up. Hyperthyroidism patients were aged 18 to 65 years and newly diagnosed, with disease duration of less than 2 months. Patients with uncontrolled infections, other autoimmune diseases, pregnancy or lactation were excluded. Clinical symptoms, serum thyroxine and TRAb, thyroid ultrasound, and orbital computed tomography formed the basis for the diagnoses. PBMCs were isolated from 10 ml of fresh peripheral blood by Ficoll-Paque density gradient centrifugation. Total RNA was extracted with Trizol reagent, and quality was checked on an Agilent 2100 Bioanalyzer. Here is what the overall study found, with its caveats: In validation, the model predicted progression to ophthalmopathy with about 71% sensitivity and about 72% specificity, a median of 6.5 months before onset. Sample size was not statistically predetermined, and investigators were not blinded to group allocation. Ophthalmopathy was separated from stable hyperthyroidism by a 13 V-J signature model, with approximately 85% sensitivity and about 81% specificity obtained in cross-validation and 80%/75% obtained in testing. Most expanded thyroid clonotypes (frequency above 0.001) were also detected in blood, a finding suggesting that blood repertoires may reflect thyroid immune responses.

This clonotype was picked up many times. Its recognized antigen is unknown. No base qualities exist here, and no much larger clone lies one base off it. Amplification of TCR beta CDR3 regions was carried out from RNA transcripts. A first-round RT-PCR of the TCR CDR3 used the HTBI primer set with the Qiagen OneStep RT-PCR kit. Libraries were constructed in a second round of multiplex PCR, after which size selection and purification were performed. Sequencing of the libraries was done on an Illumina HiSeq2000 using paired-end 100 bp reads. As for the original processing: SOAPnuke was used to process the raw data, with reads discarded if the reads contained adapters or uncalled bases, had a mean Phred below 15, or lacked an exact constant-primer or identifier match. High-quality paired reads were merged with COPE v1.2.5, and unique nucleotide sequences were defined as clonotypes. Clonotypes were aligned to IMGT TRBV, TRBD and TRBJ reference segments using MiTCR v1.1. Only V-J combinations with frequency above 0.0001, covering approximately 99% of repertoires, were analysed. The TCS score was defined as F50 (clonal expansion) divided by E x V (chaos), with BLOSUM62-based TCRdist calculated between CDR3 peptides within each V-J. Welch's t-statistics and random forest reduced just over 500 V-J features to 10 to 15, which were used in a naive Bayes classifier (R e1071). Using fastp trimming at Q25 and MiXCR clonotype assembly, TCRdb reanalyzed the public sequencing data and kept in-frame beta chains. Every CDR3 protein is listed once, alongside the most common genes and DNA of its rows. The authors' filters were not applied to this entry. The sample includes hundreds of thousands of distinct CDR3 sequences, with 13% to 15% observed a single time. The top ten hold about 15% of the sample.

The CDR3 has 16 amino acids, counting the end cysteine and phenylalanine. Only CDR3 DNA is held: 48 bases, read in frame from base 1. The germline V gene provides CDR1 MDHEN and CDR2 SYDVKM. V trim: 1 base; J trim: 3 bases; unmatched bases: 5. The sequencing sample was made of blood. This TCR was sampled from a woman between 40 and 50 years old with Graves' hyperthyroidism. The chain was built from TRBV28 and TRBJ2-7, with 11 middle bases fitting TRBD2. CDR3 protein: CASSLSIAGGYYEQYF. The nucleotide sequence is given as TGTGCCAGCAGTTTATCCATAGCGGGAGGGTACTACGAGCAGTACTTC.